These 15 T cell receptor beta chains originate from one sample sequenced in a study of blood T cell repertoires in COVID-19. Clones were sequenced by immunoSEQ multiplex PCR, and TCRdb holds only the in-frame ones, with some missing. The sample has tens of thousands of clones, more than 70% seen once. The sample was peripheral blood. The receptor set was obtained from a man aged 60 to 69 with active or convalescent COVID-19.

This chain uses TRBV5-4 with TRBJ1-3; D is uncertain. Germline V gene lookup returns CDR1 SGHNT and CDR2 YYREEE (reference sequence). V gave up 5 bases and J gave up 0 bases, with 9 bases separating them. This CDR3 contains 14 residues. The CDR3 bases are TGTGCCAGCAGACCCGGGAACTCTGGAAACACCATATATTTT. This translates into CASRPGNSGNTIYF.

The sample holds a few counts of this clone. CDR3 DNA sequence: TGTGCCAGCAGCCAAGAATCGCTAGGATACCTCGGCTCCTACGAGCAGTACTTC. Amino acids: CASSQESLGYLGSYEQYF. The chain recombines TRBV14 with TRBJ2-7, with D unresolved. In germline, CDR1 is SGHDN, CDR2 FVKESK. The CDR3 is 18 residues long. Trimming cost V 0 bases and J 0 bases, with 18 bases left between them.

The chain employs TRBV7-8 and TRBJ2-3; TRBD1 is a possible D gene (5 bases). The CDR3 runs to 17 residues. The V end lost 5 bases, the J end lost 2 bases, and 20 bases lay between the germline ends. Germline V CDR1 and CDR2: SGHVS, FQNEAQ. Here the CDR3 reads CASSRTYRQGNTDTQYF. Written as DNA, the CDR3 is TGTGCCAGCAGCCGCACCTATCGGCAGGGCAACACAGATACGCAGTATTTT.

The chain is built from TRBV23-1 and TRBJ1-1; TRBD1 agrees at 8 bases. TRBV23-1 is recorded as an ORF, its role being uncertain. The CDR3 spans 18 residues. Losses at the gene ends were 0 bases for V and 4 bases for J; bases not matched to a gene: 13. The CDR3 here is CASSQSPGQAPFGTEAFF. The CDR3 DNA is TGCGCCAGCAGTCAATCCCCGGGACAGGCTCCATTCGGCACTGAAGCTTTCTTT.

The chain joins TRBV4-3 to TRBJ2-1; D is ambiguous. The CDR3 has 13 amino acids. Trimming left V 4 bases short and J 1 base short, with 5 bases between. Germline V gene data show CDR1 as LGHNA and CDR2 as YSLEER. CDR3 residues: CASSRESYNEQFF. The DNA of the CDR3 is TGCGCCAGCAGCCGTGAGTCCTACAATGAGCAGTTCTTC.

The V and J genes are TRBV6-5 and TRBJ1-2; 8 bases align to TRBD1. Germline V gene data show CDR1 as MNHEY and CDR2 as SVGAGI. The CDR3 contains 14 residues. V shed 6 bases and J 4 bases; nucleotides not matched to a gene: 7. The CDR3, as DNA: TGTGCCAGCAGAAAACAGGGGGGCACCTATGGCTACACCTTC. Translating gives CASRKQGGTYGYTF.

In DNA, the CDR3 is TGCGCCAGCAGCTCGGGGGGTCATGGCTACACCTTC. This sequence encodes CASSSGGHGYTF. The chain joins TRBV5-1 to TRBJ1-2, with D perhaps matching TRBD1 (5 bases). Germline V gene lookup returns CDR1 SGHRS and CDR2 YFSETQ. The CDR3 extends over 12 amino acids. V lost 3 bases and J 6 bases, leaving 9 bases between the germline ends.

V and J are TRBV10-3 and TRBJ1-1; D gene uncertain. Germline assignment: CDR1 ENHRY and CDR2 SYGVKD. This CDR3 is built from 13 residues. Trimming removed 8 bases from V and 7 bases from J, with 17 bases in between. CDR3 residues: CAISNEVGDEAFF. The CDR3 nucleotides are TGTGCCATCTCCAATGAAGTCGGTGATGAAGCTTTCTTT.

The CDR3 nucleotides read TGTGCCAGTCAAACCCCGAGACAGGAGACCCAGTACTTC. Its translation: CASQTPRQETQYF. V usage is TRBV6-6 and J usage is TRBJ2-5; tentatively, D is TRBD1 (5 bases). V lost 9 bases and J 5 bases, leaving 16 bases between the germline ends. Germline V CDR1 and CDR2: MNHNY, SVGAGI (reference sequence). The CDR3 length is 13 residues.

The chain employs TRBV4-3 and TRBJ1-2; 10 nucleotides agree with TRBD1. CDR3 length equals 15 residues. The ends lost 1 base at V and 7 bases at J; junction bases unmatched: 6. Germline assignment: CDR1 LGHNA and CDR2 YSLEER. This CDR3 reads CASSQGTGGLGGYTF. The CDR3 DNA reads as TGCGCCAGCAGCCAAGGGACAGGGGGTTTAGGTGGCTACACCTTC.

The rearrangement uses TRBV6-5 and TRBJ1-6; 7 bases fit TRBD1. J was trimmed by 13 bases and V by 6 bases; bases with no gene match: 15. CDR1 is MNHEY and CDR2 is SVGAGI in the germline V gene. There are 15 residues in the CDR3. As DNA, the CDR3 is TGTGCCAGCAGCATACGAGGGACAGCCTTTAGGCCCCTCCACTTT. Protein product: CASSIRGTAFRPLHF.

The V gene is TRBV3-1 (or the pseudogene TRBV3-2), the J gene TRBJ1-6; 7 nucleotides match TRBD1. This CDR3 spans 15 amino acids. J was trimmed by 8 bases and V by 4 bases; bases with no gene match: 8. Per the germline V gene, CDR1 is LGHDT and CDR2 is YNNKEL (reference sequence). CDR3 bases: TGTGCCAGCAGCCTCCGGACAGGCCTGCATTCACCCCTCCACTTT. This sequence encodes CASSLRTGLHSPLHF.

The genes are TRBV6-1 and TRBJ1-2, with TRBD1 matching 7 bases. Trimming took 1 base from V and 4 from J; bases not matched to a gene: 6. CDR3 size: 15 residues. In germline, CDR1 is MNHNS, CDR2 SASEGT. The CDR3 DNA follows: TGTGCCAGCAGTGAAGGCACAGGGGTTTCCTATGGCTACACCTTC. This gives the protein CASSEGTGVSYGYTF.

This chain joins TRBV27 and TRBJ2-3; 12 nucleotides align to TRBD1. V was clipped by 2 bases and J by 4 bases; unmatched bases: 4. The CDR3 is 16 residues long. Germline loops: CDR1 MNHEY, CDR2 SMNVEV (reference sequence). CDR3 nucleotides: TGTGCCAGCAGTTTAAAGGGACAGGGGGCTGCAGATACGCAGTATTTT. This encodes CASSLKGQGAADTQYF.

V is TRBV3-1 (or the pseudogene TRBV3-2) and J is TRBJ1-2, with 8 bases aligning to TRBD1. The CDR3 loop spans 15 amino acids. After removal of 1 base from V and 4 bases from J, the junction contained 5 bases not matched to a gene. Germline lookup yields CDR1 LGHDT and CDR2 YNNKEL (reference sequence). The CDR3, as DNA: TGTGCCAGCAGCCAAGGGACAGGGACCGTCTATGGCTACACCTTC. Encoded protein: CASSQGTGTVYGYTF.